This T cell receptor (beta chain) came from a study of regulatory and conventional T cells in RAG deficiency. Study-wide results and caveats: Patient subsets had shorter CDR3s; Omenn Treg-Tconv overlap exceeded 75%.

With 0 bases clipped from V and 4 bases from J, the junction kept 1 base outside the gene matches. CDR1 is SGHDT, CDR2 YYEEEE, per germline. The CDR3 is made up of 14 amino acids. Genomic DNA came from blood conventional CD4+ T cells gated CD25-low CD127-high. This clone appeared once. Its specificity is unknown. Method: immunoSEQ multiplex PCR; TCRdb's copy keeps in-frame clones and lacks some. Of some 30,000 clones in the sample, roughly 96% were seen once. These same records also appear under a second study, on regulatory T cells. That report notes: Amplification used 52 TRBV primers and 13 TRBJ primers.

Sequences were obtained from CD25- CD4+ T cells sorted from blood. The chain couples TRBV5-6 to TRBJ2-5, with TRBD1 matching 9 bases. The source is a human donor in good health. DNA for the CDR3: TGTGCCAGCAGCTTGGGGACAGGGGCAGAGACCCAGTACTTC. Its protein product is CASSLGTGAETQYF.